This paragraph covers one TCR beta chain sequence. The specificity of this receptor is unknown. The record has no base qualities; no much larger clone is one base away. From the cysteine through the phenylalanine, the CDR3 covers 13 amino acids. Only the CDR3 part of the read is kept: 39 bases, read in frame from the first base. Trimming removed 7 bases from V and 4 bases from J, leaving 13 bases between the germline ends. At one collaborating source in Seattle, patients were enrolled during active infection and were followed longitudinally through the course of disease. Each collaborating institution followed its own protocols to collect whole blood in K2EDTA tubes. Collaborator samples were shipped for TCRbeta analysis as frozen whole blood, isolated PBMCs, or DNA extracted from either sample type. TCRbeta CDR3 regions were amplified from genomic DNA by means of the immunoSEQ Assay, a bias-controlled multiplex PCR. The study's own analysis went as follows. Within the assay, amplification of reference gene primers was used to estimate how many nucleated cells each sample contained. To quantify the absolute abundance of each unique TCRbeta CDR3 rearrangement, sequence reads were collapsed and filtered. For each sample, productive Simpson clonality was calculated as the square root of Simpson's diversity index over productive rearrangements. This is the immuneACCESS table as TCRdb keeps it, with only in-frame sequences that have V and J called. A part of the clones is gone; compared with another copy, unresolved V genes explain less than half, and the rest is unexplained. The V and J calls and the clone size are those of that table, but D and trimming were determined from the DNA. The sample records about 360,000 clones, 86% of which are singletons. 7% to 7.5% of the sample comes from the top ten.

The entry originates in a study of blood T cell repertoires in COVID-19 (dated by TCRdb to the early 2020s). Background for the entire study: Collaborator samples came from the United States, Italy and Spain and covered acute and convalescent phases of COVID-19. The material from the prospective study consisted of cDNA or gDNA derived from T cells, B-cell-depleted T cells, or PBMCs. The dataset comprised deeply sampled blood TCRbeta repertoires from subjects exposed to, actively infected with, or recovered from COVID-19. The repertoires were made available in a free public database intended to serve as a resource for research on the immune response to SARS-CoV-2. The samples were drawn from the first 160 participants of the ongoing ImmuneRACE study and from 1,254 subjects provided by 6 global collaborators. The sample metadata nearly always contained a de-identified subject ID, COVID-19 status, age in years and sex. Where available, HLA class I and class II types were taken from metadata supplied by the sample provider and were not determined by assay-based typing. The study at large found these results: How much clinical and demographic metadata was included differed by source and by participant, and the metadata was provided uncurated.

This sequence uses TRBV12-3 or TRBV12-4 and TRBJ1-1, with the D segment identity uncertain. This clonotype originated in a woman in her sixties with COVID-19, enrolled during active disease. The specimen was peripheral blood. Here is the DNA: TGTGCCAGCACCCTGATGAGGAGCACTGAAGCTTTCTTT. It codes for CASTLMRSTEAFF.